This T cell receptor (beta chain) came from a study of blood T cell repertoires in COVID-19. Study-wide background: Sources were T cells, B-cell-depleted T cells, or PBMCs; the material itself was cDNA or gDNA.

TCRdb's table, derived via immunoSEQ multiplex PCR, lists solely in-frame clones and lacks some. The table records roughly 300,000 clones, roughly 80% of them present only once. The CDR3 covers 13 residues. V lost 2 bases and J lost 5; bases outside the gene matches: 1. In germline, CDR1 is ENHRY, CDR2 SYGVKD. This clonotype originated in a woman aged 45-65 years who had recovered from COVID-19. The sample comprised peripheral blood. This chain uses TRBV10-3 with TRBJ2-5, with TRBD1 matching 8 bases. The CDR3 loop is CAISEGQGETQYF. CDR3 DNA sequence: TGTGCCATCAGTGAGGGACAGGGCGAGACCCAGTACTTC.